This T cell receptor (beta chain) was retrieved from a study of T cells in Graves' hyperthyroidism and ophthalmopathy. At the level of the study: Peripheral blood sampling occurred at initial diagnosis, before any treatment.

This clonotype was observed at least ten times. Per germline, CDR1 GTSNPN and CDR2 SVGIG (reference sequence). V was pared by 4 bases and J by 1 base, with 16 bases between. The CDR3 sequence is 15 residues long. RNA transcripts yielded amplified TCR beta CDR3 regions. The HTBI primer set was used in a first-round RT-PCR of the TCR CDR3. TCRdb independently ran MiXCR on the multiplex PCR reads; one entry per CDR3 protein. This sample has approximately 200,000 distinct CDR3 sequences; about 16% occur once, and the top ten carry 44%. Diagnoses were established using clinical symptoms, serum thyroxine and TRAb, thyroid ultrasound and orbital computed tomography.

V is TRBV30 and J is TRBJ1-1; no clear D gene. Sequences were obtained from blood. The receptor comes from a middle-aged man with Graves' hyperthyroidism. The CDR3 is CAWTSRPTGNTEAFF. The DNA for the CDR3 is TGTGCCTGGACCAGTCGACCCACGGGGAACACTGAAGCTTTCTTT.